These 18 T cell receptor beta chains share one sample of origin, sequenced in a study of Tregs in tolerant kidney transplant recipients. Sequencing used immunoSEQ multiplex PCR; TCRdb keeps in-frame clones, though not all of them. The repertoire has under 300,000 clones, more than 65% of them found once; the top ten carry around 0.64%. The sample comprised CD4+ T cells from blood. The origin of the receptors is a human donor in good health.

The V and J genes are TRBV5-5 and TRBJ1-5; 10 nucleotides line up with TRBD1. This CDR3 is built from 17 residues. V gave up 4 bases and J gave up 6 bases; unmatched junction bases: 13. CDR1 and CDR2 (germline): SGHKS, YYEKEE (reference sequence). The CDR3 nucleotides read TGTGCCAGCAGCACGGACAGGGGGTCTTTCGTAGGTCAGCCCCAGCATTTT. This gives the protein CASSTDRGSFVGQPQHF.

The chain couples TRBV5-1 to TRBJ1-3; D gene unclear. Trimming shortened V by 7 bases and J by 0 bases, and 8 bases separated the two germline ends. CDR3 size: 13 residues. Germline V gene sequence: CDR1 SGHRS, CDR2 YFSETQ. CDR3: CASGQSSGNTIYF. Here the CDR3 DNA reads TGCGCCAGCGGTCAGAGCTCTGGAAACACCATATATTTT.

The chain is built from TRBV7-2 and TRBJ1-2; D unclear. Germline CDR1 SGHTA, CDR2 FQGNSA. The CDR3 totals 14 residues. Trimming shortened V by 1 base and J by 5 bases, and 11 bases separated the two germline ends. This CDR3 is CASSLGALTYGYTF. CDR3 sequence (DNA): TGTGCCAGCAGCTTAGGGGCCCTAACGTATGGCTACACCTTC.

The chain links TRBV30 to TRBJ1-2; D unresolved. The germline V gene has CDR1 GTSNPN and CDR2 SVGIG (reference sequence). This CDR3 is 15 amino acids long. The V and J ends lost 0 bases and 2 bases respectively, with 13 bases between them. This CDR3 reads CAWSVSLTGNYGYTF. The CDR3 nucleotides are TGTGCCTGGAGTGTGTCGCTGACTGGGAACTATGGCTACACCTTC.

Turning to this clone: This CDR3 is also generated by other DNA sequences in the sample. V usage is TRBV7-8 and J usage is TRBJ1-4, with 7 bases that match TRBD1. V gave up 5 bases and J gave up 6 bases; unmatched junction bases: 9. Germline V gene data show CDR1 as SGHVS and CDR2 as FQNEAQ. This CDR3 comprises 15 residues. The CDR3 reads CASSPRQGRDEKLFF. DNA of the CDR3: TGTGCCAGCAGCCCGCGACAGGGAAGGGATGAAAAACTGTTTTTT.

The table lists this clone with a few counts. The CDR3 loop reads CASSKGTATYEQYF. CDR3 DNA sequence: TGTGCCAGCAGTAAAGGGACTGCTACCTACGAGCAGTACTTC. The chain couples TRBV7-2 to TRBJ2-7; possibly TRBD2 for D (6 bases). In germline, CDR1 is SGHTA, CDR2 FQGNSA. The CDR3 is 14 amino acids. V lost 6 bases, J lost 2 bases, and 14 bases lay in between. The whole variable domain, filled in from reference TRBV7-2 and TRBJ2-7, reads GAGVSQSPSNKVTEKGKDVELRCDPISGHTALYWYRQSLGQGLEFLIYFQGNSAPDKSGLPSDRFSAERTGGSVSTLTIQRTQQEDSAVYLCASSKGTATYEQYFGPGTRLTVT.

V is TRBV27 and J is TRBJ1-3, with TRBD1 as a possible D gene (5 bases). Germline CDR1 MNHEY, CDR2 SMNVEV (reference sequence). The CDR3 is made up of 15 amino acids. The germline V and J ends were trimmed by 2 bases and 2 bases, with 10 bases remaining between them. The CDR3 loop reads CASSLGLGAGNTIYF. The CDR3, as DNA: TGTGCCAGCAGTTTAGGTTTGGGGGCTGGAAACACCATATATTTT.

This clone was counted a single time. The chain employs TRBV11-2 and TRBJ2-5, with unresolved D. V lost 5 bases and J 5 bases, leaving 12 bases between the germline ends. CDR1 is SGHAT and CDR2 is FQNNGV in the germline V gene. The CDR3 is 13 amino acids. CDR3 protein: CASSPNERETQYF. The DNA of the CDR3 is TGTGCCAGCAGCCCCAACGAGAGGGAGACCCAGTACTTC. Using reference TRBV11-2 and TRBJ2-5 for the parts outside the CDR3, the full variable domain is EAGVAQSPRYKIIEKRQSVAFWCNPISGHATLYWYQQILGQGPKLLIQFQNNGVVDDSQLPKDRFSAERLKGVDSTLKIQPAKLEDSAVYLCASSPNERETQYFGPGTRLLVL.

V gene TRBV5-1 combines with J gene TRBJ2-3; D gene unclear. V gave up 0 bases and J gave up 5 bases, with 7 bases separating them. This CDR3 comprises 13 residues. Germline V CDR1 and CDR2: SGHRS, YFSETQ. The CDR3 DNA reads as TGCGCCAGCAGCTTGGTTGGGGAAGATACGCAGTATTTT. Translating gives CASSLVGEDTQYF.

The chain links TRBV27 to TRBJ1-4; D gene ambiguous. Germline CDR1 MNHEY, CDR2 SMNVEV (reference sequence). V dropped 3 bases and J dropped 8 bases, with 13 bases sitting between them. The length of the CDR3 is 14 residues. This CDR3 is CASSFSPVGEKLFF. In DNA form, the CDR3 reads TGTGCCAGCAGTTTTTCCCCCGTGGGAGAAAAACTGTTTTTT.

This clone has just one count. This rearrangement joins TRBV9 to TRBJ2-5; perhaps TRBD2 as D (7 bases). This CDR3 comprises 15 residues. The V and J ends lost 0 bases and 4 bases respectively, with 13 bases between them. The germline CDR1 and CDR2 sequences are SGDLS and YYNGEE. The CDR3 is CASSVEGGSSETQYF. CDR3 sequence (DNA): TGTGCCAGCAGCGTAGAGGGGGGGAGCTCAGAGACCCAGTACTTC.

This clone appeared a single time. The genes are TRBV7-9 and TRBJ1-4, with D hard to call. The germline V gene encodes CDR1 SEHNR and CDR2 FQNEAQ (reference sequence). The CDR3 length is 12 residues. V lost 3 bases, J lost 6 bases, and 5 bases lay in between. In DNA form, the CDR3 reads TGTGCCAGCAGCTTGAGTGATGAAAAACTGTTTTTT. Its translation: CASSLSDEKLFF.

J is TRBJ1-3 and V is TRBV11-1; D unclear. This CDR3 has 12 residues. V lost 6 bases, J lost 0 bases, and 3 bases lay in between. Germline V gives CDR1 SGHAT, CDR2 FQDESV (reference sequence). The CDR3 loop is CASSTSGNTIYF. CDR3 bases: TGTGCCAGCAGTACCTCTGGAAACACCATATATTTT.

V gene TRBV19 combines with J gene TRBJ1-1; D is ambiguous. The CDR3 consists of 12 residues. Germline CDR1 reads LNHDA; CDR2 reads SQIVND (reference sequence). Trimming cost V 5 bases and J 6 bases, with 10 bases left between them. CDR3: CASSRHKSEAFF. The CDR3 DNA reads as TGTGCCAGTAGTCGCCACAAGTCTGAAGCTTTCTTT.

V usage is TRBV4-2 and J usage is TRBJ1-4; 9 positions match TRBD1. CDR1 and CDR2 from the germline V gene are LGHNA and YNFKEQ. Losses at the gene ends were 1 base for V and 10 bases for J; bases not matched to a gene: 10. CDR3 size: 16 residues. As DNA, the CDR3 is TGTGCCAGCAGCCAAGCAGCGGGACAGGGATTAGGAAAACTGTTTTTT. It specifies CASSQAAGQGLGKLFF.

The V gene is TRBV11-2, the J gene TRBJ2-1; the D gene is possibly TRBD2 (7 bases). Trimming left V 5 bases short and J 2 bases short, with 16 bases between. This CDR3 is 16 amino acids long. Germline V lookup: CDR1 SGHAT, CDR2 FQNNGV. This chain's CDR3 is CASSLGGPTTYNEQFF. CDR3 coding DNA: TGTGCCAGCAGCCTGGGGGGGCCCACGACCTACAATGAGCAGTTCTTC.

The rearrangement links TRBV19 to TRBJ2-1; D tentatively reads TRBD1 or TRBD2 (6 bases each). Deletions cut 7 bases from V and 7 bases from J, with 20 bases between. The CDR3 spans 15 residues. Germline CDR1 and CDR2: LNHDA and SQIVND (reference sequence). The CDR3 spells CASTTGGGGRNEQFF. The CDR3 region has the DNA TGTGCCAGTACAACTGGAGGGGGAGGAAGGAATGAGCAGTTCTTC.

The V and J genes are TRBV30 and TRBJ1-6; 9 bases agree with TRBD1. CDR3 length: 13 residues. Germline V lookup: CDR1 GTSNPN, CDR2 SVGIG (reference sequence). After removal of 3 bases from V and 9 bases from J, the junction contained 3 bases not matched to a gene. The CDR3 loop is CAWRDRGFSPLHF. The CDR3 DNA follows: TGTGCCTGGAGGGACAGGGGTTTTTCACCCCTCCACTTT. The variable domain in full, with the rest retrieved from reference TRBV30 and TRBJ1-6, is SQTIHQWPATLVQPVGSPLSLECTVEGTSNPNLYWYRQAAGRGLQLLFYSVGIGQISSEVPQNLSASRPQDRQFILSSKKLLLSDSGFYLCAWRDRGFSPLHFGNGTRLTVT.